The next 8 T cell receptor beta chains were all read from a single sample in a study of T cells in women clearing cervical HPV infection. Clones were read by immunoSEQ multiplex PCR, and TCRdb kept only the in-frame ones, dropping some. The clone table shows some 31,000 clones, with the ten largest holding 2.5% to 3%. The material sequenced was blood buffy coat. The receptors shown here come from a woman between 18 and 69 years old with a cervical HPV16 infection that either progressed to CIN3+ or cleared (not recorded which).

In regard to this clone: The read ends 3 residues early relative to the CDR3; the germline J gene fills the gap. The V gene is TRBV5-5, the J gene TRBJ2-7; 8 bases are a match to TRBD2. V shed 0 bases and J 3 bases; nucleotides not matched to a gene: 5. Germline CDR1 is SGHKS and CDR2 is YYEKEE (reference sequence). This CDR3 has 15 amino acids. CDR3 amino acids: CASSLVSGGIYEQYF. The sequenced CDR3 bases are TGTGCCAGCAGCTTGGTATCGGGGGGGATCTACGAG.

In the case of this clone: The read halts 3 residues ahead of the CDR3 end, with the missing end drawn from the germline J gene. The rearrangement uses TRBV7-6 and TRBJ2-1; perhaps TRBD1 as D (5 bases). Trimming took 5 bases from V and 6 from J, leaving 20 bases between them. Germline-derived CDR1 and CDR2 are SGHVS and FNYEAQ. The CDR3 spans 16 residues. This CDR3 reads CASSPQGVAMRNEQFF. CDR3 DNA (partial): TGTGCCAGCAGCCCTCAGGGTGTTGCGATGCGCAATGAG.

On this clone: The read is 3 residues too short to cover the CDR3 end, so that end is filled in from the germline J gene. V gene TRBV2 combines with J gene TRBJ2-1; D is uncertain. Germline V gives CDR1 SNHLY, CDR2 FYNNEI. With 7 bases removed from V and 0 bases from J, the gap between germline ends came to 7 bases. This CDR3 spans 13 amino acids. The CDR3 bases that were read are TGTGCCAGCATAGTCGGCTCCTACAATGAG. Translating it yields CASIVGSYNE. The CDR3 reads in full as CASIVGSYNEQFF.

About this clone: The read ends 3 residues early relative to the CDR3; the germline J gene fills the gap. V usage is TRBV2 and J usage is TRBJ1-3; D is uncertain. Germline V CDR1 and CDR2: SNHLY, FYNNEI. V lost 6 bases and J 4 bases, leaving 10 bases between the germline ends. The CDR3 is 13 residues long. Partial CDR3 DNA: TGTGCCAGCAGCCAGACAAGCGGAAACACC. This translates into CASSQTSGNT. The whole CDR3 is CASSQTSGNTIYF.

A note on this clone: The CDR3 goes on 3 residues after the read ends, and that part is filled in from the germline J gene. The J gene is TRBJ2-1, the V gene TRBV30; D ambiguous. Germline V gene data show CDR1 as GTSNPN and CDR2 as SVGIG (reference sequence). Trimming removed 2 bases from V and 9 bases from J, with 20 bases in between. CDR3 length: 15 residues. The CDR3 sequence: CAWSLGLARKSEQFF. The DNA read from the CDR3 is TGTGCCTGGAGTTTAGGGCTTGCTCGCAAGAGTGAG.

Details on this clone: From the germline J gene comes the end of the CDR3, since the read stops 3 residues before it. This rearrangement joins TRBV7-9 to TRBJ2-2; tentatively, D is TRBD1 or TRBD2 (5 bases each). Germline assignment: CDR1 SEHNR and CDR2 FQNEAQ (reference sequence). This CDR3 contains 12 residues. Deletions cut 8 bases from V and 6 bases from J, with 10 bases between. The CDR3 DNA, read in part, is TGTGCCAGCGGCAGAGGGGCCGGGGAG. This encodes CASGRGAGE. The complete CDR3 reads CASGRGAGELFF. The entire variable domain, with the rest obtained from reference TRBV7-9 and TRBJ2-2, is as follows: DTGVSQNPRHKITKRGQNVTFRCDPISEHNRLYWYRQTLGQGPEFLTYFQNEAQLEKSRLLSDRFSAERPKGSFSTLEIQRTEQGDSAMYLCASGRGAGELFFGEGSRLTVL.

Worth noting for this clone: The read falls 3 residues short of the CDR3 end, and the missing part is taken from the germline J gene. This chain links TRBV2 with TRBJ2-1; TRBD1 matches at 7 bases. The V gene end was trimmed by 2 bases and the J gene end by 4 bases; junction bases not matched to a gene: 5. This CDR3 is 15 amino acids long. Germline lookup yields CDR1 SNHLY and CDR2 FYNNEI. The sequenced CDR3 bases are TGTGCCAGCAGTGAATTAACAGGGGCTTACAATGAG. It translates to CASSELTGAYNE. The full-length CDR3 reads as CASSELTGAYNEQFF. The whole variable domain, remainder taken from reference TRBV2 and TRBJ2-1, is EPEVTQTPSHQVTQMGQEVILRCVPISNHLYFYWYRQILGQKVEFLVSFYNNEISEKSEIFDDQFSVERPDGSNFTLKIRSTKLEDSAMYFCASSELTGAYNEQFFGPGTRLTVL.

Of note for this clone: The sequence runs out 3 residues before the end of the CDR3; the remainder is reconstructed from the germline J gene. This chain links TRBV18 with TRBJ2-7; D perhaps matches TRBD2 (5 bases). Trimming pared 0 bases from V and 6 bases from J, leaving 15 bases between. CDR1 is KGHSH, CDR2 LQKENI, per germline. The CDR3 has 15 amino acids. The CDR3 sequence: CASSPPWPSSSEQYF. The sequenced CDR3 bases are TGTGCCAGCTCACCACCGTGGCCTAGCAGCTCCGAG.